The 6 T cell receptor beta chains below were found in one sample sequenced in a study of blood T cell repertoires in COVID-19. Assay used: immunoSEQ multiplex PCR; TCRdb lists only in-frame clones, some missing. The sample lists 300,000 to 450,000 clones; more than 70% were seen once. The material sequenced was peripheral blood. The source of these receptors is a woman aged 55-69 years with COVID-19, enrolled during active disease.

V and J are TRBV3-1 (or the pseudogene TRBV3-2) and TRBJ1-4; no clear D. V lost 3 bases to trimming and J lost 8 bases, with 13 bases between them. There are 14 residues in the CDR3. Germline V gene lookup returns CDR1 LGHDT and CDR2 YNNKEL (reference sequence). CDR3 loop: CASSQRSTGEKLFF. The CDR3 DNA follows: TGTGCCAGCAGCCAGCGGAGCACGGGAGAAAAACTGTTTTTT.

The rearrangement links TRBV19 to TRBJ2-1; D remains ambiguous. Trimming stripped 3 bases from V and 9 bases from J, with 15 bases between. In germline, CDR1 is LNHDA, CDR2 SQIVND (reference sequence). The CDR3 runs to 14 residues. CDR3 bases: TGTGCCAGTAGTATCTCACCCCCTACTGGTGAGCAGTTCTTC. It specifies CASSISPPTGEQFF.

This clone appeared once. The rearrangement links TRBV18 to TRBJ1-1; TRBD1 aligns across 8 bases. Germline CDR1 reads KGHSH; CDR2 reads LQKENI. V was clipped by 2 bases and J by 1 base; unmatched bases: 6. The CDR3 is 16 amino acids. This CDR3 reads CASSPLGQGQNTEAFF. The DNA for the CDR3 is TGTGCCAGCTCACCATTAGGACAGGGTCAGAACACTGAAGCTTTCTTT.

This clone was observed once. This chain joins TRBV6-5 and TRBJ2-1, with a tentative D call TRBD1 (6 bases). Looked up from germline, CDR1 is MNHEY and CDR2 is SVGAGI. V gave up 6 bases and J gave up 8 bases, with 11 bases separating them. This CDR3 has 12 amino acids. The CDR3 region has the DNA TGTGCCAGCAGAAAGGGGGTCGATGAGCAGTTCTTC. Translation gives CASRKGVDEQFF.

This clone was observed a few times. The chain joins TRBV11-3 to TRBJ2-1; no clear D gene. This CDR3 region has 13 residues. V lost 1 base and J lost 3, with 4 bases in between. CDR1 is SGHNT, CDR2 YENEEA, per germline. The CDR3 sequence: CASSLAVYNEQFF. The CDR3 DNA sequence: TGTGCCAGCAGCTTAGCAGTCTACAATGAGCAGTTCTTC.

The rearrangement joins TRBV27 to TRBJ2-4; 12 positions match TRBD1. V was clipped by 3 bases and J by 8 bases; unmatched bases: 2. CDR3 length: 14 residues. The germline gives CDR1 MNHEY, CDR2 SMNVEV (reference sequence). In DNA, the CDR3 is TGTGCCAGCAGTTTGGGACAGGGGGCGGACATTCAGTACTTC. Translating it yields CASSLGQGADIQYF.